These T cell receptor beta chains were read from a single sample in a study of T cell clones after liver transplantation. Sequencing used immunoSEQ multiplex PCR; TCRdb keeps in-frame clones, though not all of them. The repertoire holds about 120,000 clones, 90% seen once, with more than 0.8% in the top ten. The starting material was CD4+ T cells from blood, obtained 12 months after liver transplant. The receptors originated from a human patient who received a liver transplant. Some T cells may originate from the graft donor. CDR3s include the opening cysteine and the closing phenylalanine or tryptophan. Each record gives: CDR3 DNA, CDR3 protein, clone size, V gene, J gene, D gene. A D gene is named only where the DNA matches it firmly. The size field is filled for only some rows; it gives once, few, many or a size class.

CDR3nt: TGTGCCAGCAGCCAAGGATTCAGCGGGACAGGGGATGAAAAACTGTTTTTT
CDR3aa: CASSQGFSGTGDEKLFF
abundance: .
v_gene: TRBV14
j_gene: TRBJ1-4
d_gene: TRBD1

CDR3nt: TGTGCCAGCAGCTCTAGCGGGAGAGGCCAAGAGACCCAGTACTTC
CDR3aa: CASSSSGRGQETQYF
abundance: .
v_gene: TRBV7-3
j_gene: TRBJ2-5
d_gene: TRBD2

CDR3nt: TGTGCCAGCAGTTTGGCCAGAGGCAATCAGCCCCAGCATTTT
CDR3aa: CASSLARGNQPQHF
abundance: once
v_gene: TRBV28
j_gene: TRBJ1-5
d_gene: .

CDR3nt: TGTGCCAGCAGCTTAGCGGGGACTAGAGACAATGAGCAGTTCTTC
CDR3aa: CASSLAGTRDNEQFF
abundance: .
v_gene: TRBV7-8
j_gene: TRBJ2-1
d_gene: TRBD2

CDR3nt: TGTGCCAGCAGCTTGGATTCAGCCGCAAAAGGGTATACGCAGTATTTT
CDR3aa: CASSLDSAAKGYTQYF
abundance: .
v_gene: TRBV5-8
j_gene: TRBJ2-3
d_gene: .

CDR3nt: TGCGCCAGCAGCCCAGCCCTCGGACAGTTAGATAACTATGGCTACACCTTC
CDR3aa: CASSPALGQLDNYGYTF
abundance: .
v_gene: TRBV5-1
j_gene: TRBJ1-2
d_gene: .

CDR3nt: TGCAGTTCGTCCGGGGATGATACGCAGTATTTT
CDR3aa: CSSSGDDTQYF
abundance: .
v_gene: TRBV20-1
j_gene: TRBJ2-3
d_gene: .

CDR3nt: TGTGCCACCAGCAGAGCAGCACCGATGAACACTGAAGCTTTCTTT
CDR3aa: CATSRAAPMNTEAFF
abundance: .
v_gene: TRBV15
j_gene: TRBJ1-1
d_gene: .

CDR3nt: TGTGCCACCAGCAGGGACGCGTCGACGGCGGATCAGCCCCAGCATTTT
CDR3aa: CATSRDASTADQPQHF
abundance: .
v_gene: TRBV15
j_gene: TRBJ1-5
d_gene: .

CDR3nt: TGTGCCAGCAGTTTATTTGGGGGGGGTGCTGGGGCCAACGTCCTGACTTTC
CDR3aa: CASSLFGGGAGANVLTF
abundance: .
v_gene: TRBV27
j_gene: TRBJ2-6
d_gene: TRBD2

CDR3nt: TGTGCCTGGAGTGTTGCGGGAGGGACGGGTGAGCAGTTCTTC
CDR3aa: CAWSVAGGTGEQFF
abundance: .
v_gene: TRBV30
j_gene: TRBJ2-1
d_gene: TRBD2

CDR3nt: TGTGCCAGCACCCTGGGGGGGGTTCCTAACTATGGCTACACCTTC
CDR3aa: CASTLGGVPNYGYTF
abundance: .
v_gene: TRBV28
j_gene: TRBJ1-2
d_gene: .

CDR3nt: TGTGCCTGGAAAGGACAGAGCAACAATCAGCCCCAGCATTTT
CDR3aa: CAWKGQSNNQPQHF
abundance: .
v_gene: TRBV30
j_gene: TRBJ1-5
d_gene: .

CDR3nt: TGTGCCAGCAGCCCCATGCAAGGGCCCCACGAGCAGTACTTC
CDR3aa: CASSPMQGPHEQYF
abundance: few
v_gene: TRBV7-8
j_gene: TRBJ2-7
d_gene: .

CDR3nt: TGTGCCAGCAGCCGCACGACAGGGGCCAACACTGAAGCTTTCTTT
CDR3aa: CASSRTTGANTEAFF
abundance: .
v_gene: TRBV4-2
j_gene: TRBJ1-1
d_gene: TRBD1

CDR3nt: TGTGCCAGCATGGGACAGCTCTACGAGCAGTACTTC
CDR3aa: CASMGQLYEQYF
abundance: .
v_gene: TRBV28
j_gene: TRBJ2-7
d_gene: TRBD1

CDR3nt: TGCGCCAGCAGCCAAACTCCCGACAGGGGGTCTGAAGCTTTCTTT
CDR3aa: CASSQTPDRGSEAFF
abundance: .
v_gene: TRBV4-1
j_gene: TRBJ1-1
d_gene: TRBD1

CDR3nt: TGTGCCAGCAGGGAGGGCGGGAATTCACCCCTCCACTTT
CDR3aa: CASREGGNSPLHF
abundance: once
v_gene: TRBV25-1
j_gene: TRBJ1-6
d_gene: .

CDR3nt: TGTGCCAGCAGCCAAGGGGCAGAAAATTACAATGAGCAGTTCTTC
CDR3aa: CASSQGAENYNEQFF
abundance: .
v_gene: TRBV4-2
j_gene: TRBJ2-1
d_gene: .

CDR3nt: TGTGCCAGCAGCTCACCGAGTTGGGGGGCCGGGGAGCTGTTTTTT
CDR3aa: CASSSPSWGAGELFF
abundance: .
v_gene: TRBV7-9
j_gene: TRBJ2-2
d_gene: .

CDR3nt: TGTGCCAGCAGCTTCCGGACTAGCGACATAAATGAGCAGTTCTTC
CDR3aa: CASSFRTSDINEQFF
abundance: .
v_gene: TRBV7-2
j_gene: TRBJ2-1
d_gene: TRBD2

CDR3nt: TGTGCCAGCTCACCCGTCGTGGGCTTGGCCTCCTACGAGCAGTACTTC
CDR3aa: CASSPVVGLASYEQYF
abundance: .
v_gene: TRBV18
j_gene: TRBJ2-7
d_gene: .

CDR3nt: TGTGCCAGCAGCCAAGTATCATCACAAGAGACCCAGTACTTC
CDR3aa: CASSQVSSQETQYF
abundance: once
v_gene: TRBV14
j_gene: TRBJ2-5
d_gene: .

CDR3nt: TGTGCCAGCAGCTTAAGAAGCGGGAGAAGCCAAGAGACCCAGTACTTC
CDR3aa: CASSLRSGRSQETQYF
abundance: .
v_gene: TRBV13
j_gene: TRBJ2-5
d_gene: TRBD2

CDR3nt: TGTGCCAGCAGCCCGGACAGACTAAGTGAAAAACTGTTTTTT
CDR3aa: CASSPDRLSEKLFF
abundance: .
v_gene: TRBV11-2
j_gene: TRBJ1-4
d_gene: .

CDR3nt: TGTGCCAGCAGCTCCCAGGGGGCGTTCTACGAGCAGTACTTC
CDR3aa: CASSSQGAFYEQYF
abundance: .
v_gene: TRBV11-3
j_gene: TRBJ2-7
d_gene: TRBD1

CDR3nt: TGTGCCATGTCGGGACAGCTAAATGAAAAACTGTTTTTT
CDR3aa: CAMSGQLNEKLFF
abundance: .
v_gene: TRBV10-3
j_gene: TRBJ1-4
d_gene: TRBD1

CDR3nt: TGTGCCATCAGTGAGTCGGAGGGAGGCACAGATACGCAGTATTTT
CDR3aa: CAISESEGGTDTQYF
abundance: .
v_gene: TRBV10-3
j_gene: TRBJ2-3
d_gene: .

CDR3nt: TGTGCCAGCAGCCAGGGACTTAATCAGCCCCAGCATTTT
CDR3aa: CASSQGLNQPQHF
abundance: .
v_gene: TRBV14
j_gene: TRBJ1-5
d_gene: .

CDR3nt: TGTGCCAGCAGTTTCCTAATGACTTCCTATGGCTACACCTTC
CDR3aa: CASSFLMTSYGYTF
abundance: .
v_gene: TRBV28
j_gene: TRBJ1-2
d_gene: .

CDR3nt: TGTGCCATCAGTGTCCAGGGGGGCGAGCAGTACTTC
CDR3aa: CAISVQGGEQYF
abundance: .
v_gene: TRBV10-3
j_gene: TRBJ2-7
d_gene: .

CDR3nt: TGCAGTGCTAGAGGCTTAACTGAAGCTTTCTTT
CDR3aa: CSARGLTEAFF
abundance: .
v_gene: TRBV20-1
j_gene: TRBJ1-1
d_gene: .

CDR3nt: TGCGCCAGCAGCTTGGCTCGCAGCGGTCCTGGAAACACCATATATTTT
CDR3aa: CASSLARSGPGNTIYF
abundance: .
v_gene: TRBV5-1
j_gene: TRBJ1-3
d_gene: .

CDR3nt: TGTGCCAGCAGCTCAGGGGGAGAGAACGAAAAACTGTTTTTT
CDR3aa: CASSSGGENEKLFF
abundance: .
v_gene: TRBV11-2
j_gene: TRBJ1-4
d_gene: TRBD1

CDR3nt: TGTGCCAGTAGCGAGGATTACTCCTACGAGCAGTACTTC
CDR3aa: CASSEDYSYEQYF
abundance: .
v_gene: TRBV19
j_gene: TRBJ2-7
d_gene: .

CDR3nt: TGTGCCAGCAGGGCAGGGGGAGAGACCCAGTACTTC
CDR3aa: CASRAGGETQYF
abundance: .
v_gene: TRBV28
j_gene: TRBJ2-5
d_gene: TRBD1

CDR3nt: TGCAGCGTTGAAGATCAGCCGAACACTGAAGCTTTCTTT
CDR3aa: CSVEDQPNTEAFF
abundance: medium-sized
v_gene: TRBV29-1
j_gene: TRBJ1-1
d_gene: .

CDR3nt: TGTGCCAGCAGTCAGGACTCATACGGTTACAATGAGCAGTTCTTC
CDR3aa: CASSQDSYGYNEQFF
abundance: .
v_gene: TRBV2
j_gene: TRBJ2-1
d_gene: .

CDR3nt: TGTGCCAGCAGCGTAGAACTAGCGGGATACAATGAGCAGTTCTTC
CDR3aa: CASSVELAGYNEQFF
abundance: .
v_gene: TRBV9
j_gene: TRBJ2-1
d_gene: TRBD2

CDR3nt: TGCAGCGCCGAGACTAGCGGCCAAGAGACCCAGTACTTC
CDR3aa: CSAETSGQETQYF
abundance: .
v_gene: TRBV29-1
j_gene: TRBJ2-5
d_gene: TRBD2

CDR3nt: TGTGCCAGCTCATCCTCGGGACACAACACTGAAGCTTTCTTT
CDR3aa: CASSSSGHNTEAFF
abundance: .
v_gene: TRBV18
j_gene: TRBJ1-1
d_gene: .

CDR3nt: TGTGCCAGTGCCAGGGACAATAGCAATCAGCCCCAGCATTTT
CDR3aa: CASARDNSNQPQHF
abundance: .
v_gene: TRBV19
j_gene: TRBJ1-5
d_gene: .

CDR3nt: TGTGCCAGCCAGGGGAGGACAACCACTAGCACAGATACGCAGTATTTT
CDR3aa: CASQGRTTTSTDTQYF
abundance: .
v_gene: TRBV7-9
j_gene: TRBJ2-3
d_gene: .